The rows below give T cell receptor beta chains drawn from one sample of a study of OX40 agonist ivuxolimab in advanced cancers. This table comes from immunoSEQ multiplex PCR, and its TCRdb copy is limited to in-frame clones, with some not included. The sample carries roughly 35,000 clones, approximately 81% recorded once. This specimen consisted of CD4+ or CD8+ T cells sorted from blood, obtained in a trial of the OX40 agonist ivuxolimab. The source of these receptors is an adult with an advanced solid tumor such as melanoma, head and neck, liver or kidney cancer. The CDR3 runs from the conserved cysteine through the conserved F or W. The D gene is left open where the match is weak. For some rows the clone size is stated as once, few or many, or as a class when expanded; others skip it.

clone_size: .
j_call: TRBJ2-7
d_call: .
v_call: TRBV4-1
cdr3_aa: CASSQDLSVNEQYF
cdr3_nt: TGCGCCAGCAGCCAAGATCTCAGTGTCAACGAGCAGTACTTC

clone_size: .
j_call: TRBJ2-1
d_call: TRBD1
v_call: TRBV7-9
cdr3_aa: CASSFAPGQGHNEQFF
cdr3_nt: TGTGCCAGCAGCTTCGCACCGGGACAGGGTCACAATGAGCAGTTCTTC

clone_size: .
j_call: TRBJ1-6
d_call: .
v_call: TRBV28
cdr3_aa: CASIPRGYNSPLHF
cdr3_nt: TGTGCCAGCATTCCCCGGGGTTATAATTCACCCCTCCACTTT

clone_size: .
j_call: TRBJ2-7
d_call: .
v_call: TRBV7-8
cdr3_aa: CASSVSYEQYF
cdr3_nt: TGTGCCAGCAGCGTCTCCTACGAGCAGTACTTC

clone_size: .
j_call: TRBJ2-2
d_call: TRBD1
v_call: TRBV4-2
cdr3_aa: CASSPGQPNTGELFF
cdr3_nt: TGTGCCAGCAGCCCGGGACAGCCCAACACCGGGGAGCTGTTTTTT

clone_size: .
j_call: TRBJ2-7
d_call: .
v_call: TRBV7-2
cdr3_aa: CASSLWAGYEQYF
cdr3_nt: TGTGCCAGCAGCTTATGGGCGGGCTACGAGCAGTACTTC

clone_size: .
j_call: TRBJ2-2
d_call: .
v_call: TRBV28
cdr3_aa: CASSLGVRRDTGELFF
cdr3_nt: TGTGCCAGCAGTTTAGGCGTAAGGCGGGACACCGGGGAGCTGTTTTTT

clone_size: .
j_call: TRBJ2-2
d_call: TRBD2
v_call: TRBV2
cdr3_aa: CASSATSGRKTGELFF
cdr3_nt: TGTGCCAGCAGTGCGACTAGCGGGAGGAAGACCGGGGAGCTGTTTTTT

clone_size: few
j_call: TRBJ1-1
d_call: TRBD1
v_call: TRBV19
cdr3_aa: CASSPRTGAWYTEAFF
cdr3_nt: TGTGCCAGTAGTCCCAGGACAGGAGCATGGTACACTGAAGCTTTCTTT

clone_size: .
j_call: TRBJ1-1
d_call: .
v_call: TRBV30
cdr3_aa: CAWSAPTGKAFF
cdr3_nt: TGTGCCTGGAGTGCCCCAACAGGTAAAGCTTTCTTT

clone_size: .
j_call: TRBJ1-4
d_call: .
v_call: TRBV29-1
cdr3_aa: CSVGAAAKLFF
cdr3_nt: TGCAGCGTTGGGGCAGCTGCAAAACTGTTTTTT